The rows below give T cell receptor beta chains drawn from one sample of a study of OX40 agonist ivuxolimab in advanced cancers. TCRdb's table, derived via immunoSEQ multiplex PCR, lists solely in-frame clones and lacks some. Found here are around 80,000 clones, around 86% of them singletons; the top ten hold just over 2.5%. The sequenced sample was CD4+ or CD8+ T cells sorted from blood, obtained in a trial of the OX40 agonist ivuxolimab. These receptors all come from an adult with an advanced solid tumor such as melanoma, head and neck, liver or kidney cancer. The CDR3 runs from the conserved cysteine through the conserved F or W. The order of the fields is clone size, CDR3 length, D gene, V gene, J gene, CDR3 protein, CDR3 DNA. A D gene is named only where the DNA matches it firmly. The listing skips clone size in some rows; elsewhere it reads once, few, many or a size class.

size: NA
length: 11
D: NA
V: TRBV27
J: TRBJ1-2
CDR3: CASSRGFGYTF
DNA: TGTGCCAGCAGTCGAGGGTTCGGCTACACCTTC

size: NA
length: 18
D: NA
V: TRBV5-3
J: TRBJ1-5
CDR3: CARSLVAPLSMAGQPQHF
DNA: TGTGCCAGAAGCTTGGTAGCACCCTTATCCATGGCGGGTCAGCCCCAGCATTTT

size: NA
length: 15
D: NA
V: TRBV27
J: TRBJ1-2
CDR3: CASSLSNRELYGYTF
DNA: TGTGCCAGCAGTTTATCGAACAGGGAATTGTATGGCTACACCTTC

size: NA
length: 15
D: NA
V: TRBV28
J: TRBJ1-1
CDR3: CASSLRGGLNTEAFF
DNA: TGTGCCAGCAGTTTACGGGGAGGCCTGAACACTGAAGCTTTCTTT

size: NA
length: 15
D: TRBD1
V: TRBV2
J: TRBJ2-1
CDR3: CASIPGQGAKGEQFF
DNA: TGTGCCAGCATACCGGGACAGGGGGCTAAGGGGGAGCAGTTCTTC

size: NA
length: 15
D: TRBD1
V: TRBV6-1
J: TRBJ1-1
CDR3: CASSEIQGARAEAFF
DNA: TGTGCCAGCAGTGAAATACAGGGGGCGAGGGCTGAAGCTTTCTTT

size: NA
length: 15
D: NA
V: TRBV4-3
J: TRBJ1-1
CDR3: CASSREGQLNTEAFF
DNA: TGCGCCAGCAGCCGGGAGGGGCAATTGAACACTGAAGCTTTCTTT

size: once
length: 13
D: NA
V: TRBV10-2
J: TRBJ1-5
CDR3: CASRSSLDQPQHF
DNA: TGCGCCAGCAGATCGTCCCTAGATCAGCCCCAGCATTTT

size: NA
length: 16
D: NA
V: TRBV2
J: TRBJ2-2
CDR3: CASSEGVGVGTGELFF
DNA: TGTGCCAGCAGTGAAGGGGTAGGGGTGGGCACCGGGGAGCTGTTTTTT

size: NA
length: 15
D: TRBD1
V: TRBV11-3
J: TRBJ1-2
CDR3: CASSLQSTGDYGYTF
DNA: TGTGCCAGCAGCCTTCAGTCGACAGGGGACTATGGCTACACCTTC

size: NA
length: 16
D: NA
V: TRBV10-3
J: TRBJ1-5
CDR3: CAISESGINSNQPQHF
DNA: TGTGCCATCAGTGAGTCGGGCATCAATAGCAATCAGCCCCAGCATTTT

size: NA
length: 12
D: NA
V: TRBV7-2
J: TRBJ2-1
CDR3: CASSLDKPRKFF
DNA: TGTGCCAGCAGCTTAGACAAACCGAGGAAGTTCTTC

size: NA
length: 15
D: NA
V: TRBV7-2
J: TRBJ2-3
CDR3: CASSFQGGSADTQYF
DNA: TGTGCCAGCAGCTTCCAGGGGGGGTCCGCAGATACGCAGTATTTT